This record covers a single T cell receptor (beta chain). Its specificity is unknown. The data stem from a study of metastatic and nonmetastatic thyroid tumors. On the study more broadly: Repertoires from malignant and benign thyroid patients were compared across blood and tumor or nodule tissue. Study results and caveats: Relative to benign nodules, malignant thyroid tumors were reportedly characterized by significantly elevated TCR beta diversity in blood and tumor.

No treatment of any kind had been given to any patient before thyroid surgery. Trimming took 5 bases from V and 0 from J; bases not matched to a gene: 12. This CDR3 is 17 amino acids long. In the original processing: Built for papillary thyroid cancer, a distant-metastasis classifier drew on CDR3 differences across clinicopathological groups. MiXCR was used by TCRdb to re-call the PCR reads. The V and J calls were determined by TCRdb, not by the authors. This sample has roughly 20,000 clones, with roughly 18% found just once. The receptor comes from a male donor with papillary thyroid cancer or a benign thyroid nodule (not recorded which). Some clones in this sample may be carry-over from other donors' samples. The genes are TRBV12-3 or TRBV12-4 and TRBJ2-7; 8 nucleotides match TRBD2. The material sequenced was blood. The CDR3 DNA is TGTGCCAGCAGTCCCACGCGACTAGCGACCAGCTCCTACGAGCAGTACTTC. Protein product: CASSPTRLATSSYEQYF.